This T cell receptor beta chain is drawn from a study of T cell responses to AZD1222 COVID-19 vaccine. At the level of the study: Pooled in the analysis were second doses at about 4 or about 12 weeks.

This CDR3 spans 12 amino acids. In germline, CDR1 is SGHNT, CDR2 YYREEE (reference sequence). V lost 2 bases to trimming and J lost 4 bases, with 5 bases between them. Study-level points and caveats: Spike-wide vaccine-associated CD4 TCRs dominated at 160-218 and 743-854.

Only in-frame clones appear in the TCRdb table, and some are missing; sequencing was by immunoSEQ multiplex PCR. The sample consists of 120,000 to 150,000 clones, 90% of them appearing once. As regards this clone: The antigen is unknown.

This TCR was recovered from an adult in good health. Specimen: peripheral blood, collected on day 0 of AZD1222 vaccination. The chain links TRBV5-4 to TRBJ2-3; D gene uncertain. This CDR3 reads CASSFVPDTQYF. CDR3 DNA: TGTGCCAGCAGCTTTGTTCCAGATACGCAGTATTTT.